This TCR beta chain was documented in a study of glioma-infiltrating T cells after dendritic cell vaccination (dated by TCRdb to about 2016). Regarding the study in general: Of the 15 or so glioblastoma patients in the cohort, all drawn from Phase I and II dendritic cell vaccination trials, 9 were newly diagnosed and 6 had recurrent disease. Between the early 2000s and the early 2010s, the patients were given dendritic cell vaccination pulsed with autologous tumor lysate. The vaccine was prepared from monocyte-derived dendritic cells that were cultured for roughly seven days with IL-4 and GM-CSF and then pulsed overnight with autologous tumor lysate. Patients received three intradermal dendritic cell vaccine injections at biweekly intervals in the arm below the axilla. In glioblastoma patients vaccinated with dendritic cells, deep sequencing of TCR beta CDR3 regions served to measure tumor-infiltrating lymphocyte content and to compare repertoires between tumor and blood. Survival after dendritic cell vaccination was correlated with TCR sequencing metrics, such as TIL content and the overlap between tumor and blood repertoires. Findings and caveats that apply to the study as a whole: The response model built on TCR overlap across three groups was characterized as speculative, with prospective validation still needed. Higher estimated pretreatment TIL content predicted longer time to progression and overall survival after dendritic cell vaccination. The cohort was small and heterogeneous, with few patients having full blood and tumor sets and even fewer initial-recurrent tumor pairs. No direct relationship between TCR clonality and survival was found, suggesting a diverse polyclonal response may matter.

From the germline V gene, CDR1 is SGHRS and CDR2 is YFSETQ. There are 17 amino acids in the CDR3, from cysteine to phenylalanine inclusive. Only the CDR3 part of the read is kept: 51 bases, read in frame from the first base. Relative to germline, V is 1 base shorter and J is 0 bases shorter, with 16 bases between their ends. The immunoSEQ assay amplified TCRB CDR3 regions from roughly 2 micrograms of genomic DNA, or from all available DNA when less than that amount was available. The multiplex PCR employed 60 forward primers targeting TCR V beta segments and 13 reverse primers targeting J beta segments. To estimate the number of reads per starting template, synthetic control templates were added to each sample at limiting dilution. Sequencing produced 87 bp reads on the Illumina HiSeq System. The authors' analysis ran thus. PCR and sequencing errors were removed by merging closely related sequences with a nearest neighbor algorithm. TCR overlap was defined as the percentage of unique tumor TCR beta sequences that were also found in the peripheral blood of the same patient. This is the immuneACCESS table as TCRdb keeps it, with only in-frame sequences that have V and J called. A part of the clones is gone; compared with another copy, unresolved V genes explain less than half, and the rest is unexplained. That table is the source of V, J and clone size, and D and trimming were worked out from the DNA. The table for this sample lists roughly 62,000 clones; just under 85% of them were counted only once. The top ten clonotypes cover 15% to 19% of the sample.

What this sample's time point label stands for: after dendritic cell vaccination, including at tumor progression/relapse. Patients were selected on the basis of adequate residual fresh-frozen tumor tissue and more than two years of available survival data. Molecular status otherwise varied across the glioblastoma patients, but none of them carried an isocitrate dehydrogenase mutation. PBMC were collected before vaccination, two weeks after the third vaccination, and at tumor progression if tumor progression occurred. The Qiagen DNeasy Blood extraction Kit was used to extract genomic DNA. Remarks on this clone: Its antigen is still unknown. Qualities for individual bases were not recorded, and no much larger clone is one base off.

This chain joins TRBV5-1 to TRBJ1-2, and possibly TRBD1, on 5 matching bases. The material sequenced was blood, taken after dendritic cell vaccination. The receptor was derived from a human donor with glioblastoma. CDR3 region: CASSLSGPTTSNYGYTF. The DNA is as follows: TGCGCCAGCAGCTTGTCAGGGCCAACGACTTCTAACTATGGCTACACCTTC.